This entry lists 14 T cell receptor beta chains sequenced from one sample in a study of blood T cells in healthy people across ages. A J-beta primer mix and a sample-barcoded 5' primer were used in a second PCR of about 7 to 12 cycles. TCRdb re-called the 5' RACE reads with MiXCR, one entry per CDR3 protein. The sample includes hundreds of thousands of distinct CDR3 sequences, around 40% of them seen just once. Sequenced input: blood. These receptors were collected from a woman aged 55-69 years in good health.

This clonotype was counted between two and nine times. This chain links TRBV7-9 with TRBJ2-1; D remains ambiguous. The CDR3 loop spans 12 amino acids. Germline CDR1 reads SEHNR; CDR2 reads FQNEAQ (reference sequence). Between the trimmed V and J ends, which lost 1 base and 7 bases, there was a span of 5 bases. The CDR3, as DNA: TGTGCCAGCAGCTTAGAGTGGAATGAGCAGTTCTTC. Translated, it gives CASSLEWNEQFF.

The chain is built from TRBV20-1 and TRBJ2-1; TRBD2 agrees at 9 bases. Germline V gene lookup returns CDR1 DFQATT and CDR2 SNEGSKA (reference sequence). The trim removed 3 bases at V and 7 bases at J, leaving 7 bases unmatched. The CDR3 is 14 amino acids. The CDR3 nucleotides are TGCAGTGCTAGCGGTCTAGCGGGATGGAATGAGCAGTTCTTC. It yields the protein CSASGLAGWNEQFF.

V gene TRBV2 combines with J gene TRBJ2-5; TRBD1 is a possible D gene (6 bases). Trimming took 4 bases from V and 4 from J, leaving 7 bases between them. The CDR3 is made up of 12 amino acids. Germline V gene sequence: CDR1 SNHLY, CDR2 FYNNEI. This chain's CDR3 is CASSAGAETQYF. In DNA, the CDR3 is TGTGCCAGCAGTGCAGGGGCAGAGACCCAGTACTTC.

This clonotype appeared a single time. V and J are TRBV6-2 or TRBV6-3 and TRBJ2-1; 12 bases agree with TRBD2. The J call may not be correct, given that the DNA end is closer to TRBJ2-7. Looked up from germline, CDR1 is MNHEY and CDR2 is SVGEGT. This CDR3 is built from 21 residues. The CDR3 spells CASSYPTSSGRAQSSYNEQYF. The CDR3 bases are TGTGCCAGCAGTTACCCAACCTCTAGCGGGAGGGCCCAGAGCTCCTACAATGAGCAGTACTTC.

This clonotype was picked up a small number of times. This sequence joins TRBV6-5 and TRBJ2-1; 7 nucleotides match TRBD2. The ends lost 2 bases at V and 5 bases at J; junction bases unmatched: 15. Germline CDR1 and CDR2: MNHEY and SVGAGI. This CDR3 has 18 residues. The CDR3 coding sequence is TGTGCCAGCAGTTACCGAAACCTGGCTAGCGGAAAAAACAATGAGCAGTTCTTC. Translated, it gives CASSYRNLASGKNNEQFF.

This chain joins TRBV28 and TRBJ1-2, with 10 bases identical to TRBD1. The CDR3 length is 15 residues. Germline V gene sequence: CDR1 MDHEN, CDR2 SYDVKM. V trimming: 6 bases; J trimming: 5 bases; junction bases outside the gene matches: 9. The CDR3 coding sequence is TGTGCCAGCAGACGCTCTGGGACAGGGGCTTATGGCTACACCTTC. This encodes CASRRSGTGAYGYTF.

This clonotype was observed a few times. This chain links TRBV27 with TRBJ2-7, with 7 nucleotides matching TRBD1. CDR3 length: 15 amino acids. Trimming took 10 bases from V and 7 from J; bases not matched to a gene: 19. Germline-derived CDR1 and CDR2 are MNHEY and SMNVEV (reference sequence). CDR3 protein: CATRQGAFSYNEQYF. DNA for the CDR3: TGTGCCACCCGACAGGGAGCTTTTTCCTACAATGAGCAGTACTTC.

This clonotype came up a few times. The chain is built from TRBV21-1 and TRBJ2-7; the DNA was not compared with TRBD1, the D call given in the table. TRBV21-1 is recorded as a pseudogene. CDR3 length: 17 amino acids. The CDR3 DNA follows: TGTGCCAGCAGCAAGCCCAGGGCGGAAAACTTTACAACCGAGCAGTACTTC. It encodes CASSKPRAENFTTEQYF.

There are many counts of this clonotype. The V call is TRBV6-2 or TRBV6-3, the J call TRBJ1-5; D is perhaps TRBD1 (6 bases). This CDR3 spans 14 amino acids. Germline V gene sequence: CDR1 MNHEY, CDR2 SVGEGT. Trimming took off 5 bases at V and 3 bases at J, with 11 bases between the two ends. The CDR3 protein is CASSVGGPNQPQHF. As DNA, the CDR3 is TGTGCCAGCAGTGTGGGGGGGCCCAATCAGCCCCAGCATTTT.

This chain uses TRBV5-1 with TRBJ2-5; the match to TRBD1 covers 7 bases. Germline trimming cut 4 bases from V and 5 bases from J; bases unmatched to any gene: 8. The V gene's germline CDR1 is SGHRS and CDR2 YFSETQ. The CDR3 runs to 14 residues. The CDR3 DNA reads as TGCGCCAGCAGCCCCGGGACAGCAGTGGAGACCCAGTACTTC. This translates into CASSPGTAVETQYF.

The V gene is TRBV11-2, the J gene TRBJ2-5, with TRBD2 identical over 7 bases. CDR1 SGHAT and CDR2 FQNNGV come from the germline V gene. The CDR3 has 16 residues. The V gene end was trimmed by 5 bases and the J gene end by 2 bases; junction bases not matched to a gene: 11. The CDR3 loop is CASSPQPAGVQETQYF. CDR3 nucleotides: TGTGCCAGCAGCCCCCAACCGGCGGGGGTACAAGAGACCCAGTACTTC.

This clonotype was seen a few times. The V and J genes are TRBV7-2 and TRBJ1-4; the D is unclear. The V gene lost 4 bases and the J gene lost 5 bases, with 14 bases spanning the gap. Germline V lookup: CDR1 SGHTA, CDR2 FQGNSA. The CDR3 length is 15 residues. The CDR3 DNA sequence: TGTGCCAGCAGCTCCCGGCGGGCCGAAAATGAAAAACTGTTTTTT. Its translation: CASSSRRAENEKLFF.

The gene calls are TRBV2 and TRBJ2-7; D remains unclear. V lost 4 bases to trimming and J lost 6 bases, with 10 bases between them. This CDR3 contains 12 residues. Germline values: CDR1 SNHLY, CDR2 FYNNEI. This CDR3 is CASSAAFVEQYF. CDR3 coding DNA: TGTGCCAGCAGTGCAGCCTTCGTCGAGCAGTACTTC.

This sequence joins TRBV29-1 and TRBJ1-2, with 12 bases that match TRBD1. CDR3 length equals 16 residues. Germline values: CDR1 SQVTM, CDR2 ANQGSEA. V was clipped by 0 bases and J by 3 bases; unmatched bases: 5. CDR3: CSVEDPGQGADYGYTF. DNA for the CDR3: TGCAGCGTTGAAGATCCGGGACAGGGGGCGGACTATGGCTACACCTTC.